A selection of T cell receptor beta chains follows, all from one sample in a study of shared clonotypes between healthy human individuals. Here immunoSEQ multiplex PCR was the method, and the copy in TCRdb shows in-frame clones only, minus some. The sample includes millions of clones, 85% to 95% seen only once; the top ten take under 0.45%. Sequences were obtained from naive CD4+ T cells from PBMCs. Source of these receptors: a man between 18 and 35 years old in good health. Some clones in this sample may be carry-over from other donors' samples. CDR3s leave out the opening cysteine and the closing phenylalanine or tryptophan. Clone size is stated in some rows and not others, as once, few, many or a class when expanded.

V gene | clone size | CDR3 protein
TRBV7-2 | - | ASSLTLHLNTEAF
TRBV28 | few | ASSSPGRMNTEAF
TRBV15 | - | ATSRPNRGTEAF
TRBV19 | - | ASRDPGTSGRAGYNEQF
TRBV5-1 | - | ASHPAGQTYNEQF
TRBV6-5 | - | ASSYTPTYEQY
TRBV28 | - | ASRTTRIGYGYT
TRBV7-8 | - | ASSPRTRNYGYT
TRBV14 | - | ASSPLGESEGEQY
TRBV6-5 | - | ASSFRQGRFYEQY
TRBV5-1 | - | ASSGIRGSGENEQF
TRBV11-3 | - | ASSQGSGSGNTIY
TRBV5-1 | - | ASSLLAVDGETQY
TRBV5-1 | - | ASSTGLSEEVDYGYT
TRBV18 | - | ASSPRGLAGADYQETQY
TRBV27 | - | ASFPRTGEWYGYT
TRBV30 | - | AWSVLTGLRYEQY
TRBV7-9 | few | ASSLGTANEKLF
TRBV30 | - | AWEGDRGLGYGYT
TRBV11-2 | - | ASSSSVWEAGLHEQY
TRBV7-8 | - | ASSLVPRQWDWGRSQH
TRBV19 | - | ASSSNRGSWGNQPQH
TRBV28 | - | ASSPPSSLYSYEQY
TRBV25-1 | once | ASRVDRGGTGELF
TRBV28 | - | ASIGSEPNQPQH
TRBV6-5 | - | ASLPGYQTEAF
TRBV6-1 | - | ASSGTGGRTEAF
TRBV28 | - | ASRSYSGGAIYEQY
TRBV11-2 | - | ASSLDRTDTQY
TRBV30 | - | AWSVQGGNTGELF
TRBV5-1 | - | ASSSDPNTEAF
TRBV5-1 | - | ASGRDVDGYT
TRBV7-8 | - | ASSLALGGPPQPQH
TRBV28 | - | ASRGGVLAGDRSYNEQF
TRBV5-1 | - | ASSLGQFLDEQF
TRBV6-5 | - | ASSRTGMNTEAF
TRBV28 | once | ASSSTGFRTGELF
TRBV11-3 | once | ASSYPFPPGTGGSYEQY
TRBV18 | - | ASSPTFPYEQY
TRBV7-2 | - | ASSPTRDVNEKLF
TRBV18 | - | ASSPPGSSYNEQF
TRBV2 | - | ASKLQGQGSWLGS
TRBV5-4 | - | ASSGLGRADTQY
TRBV19 | - | ASSPGQAGYSNQPQH
TRBV4-3 | - | ASSQEAGDYNEQF
TRBV28 | - | ASSLLWGGGYGYT
TRBV12-5 | - | ASGSEGIRGYT
TRBV9 | - | ASSVDASRTGELF
TRBV4-1 | - | ASSQEPGVGGQY
TRBV14 | - | ASSLLGRTALFGNTEAF
TRBV5-4 | - | ASSDVGTGGDEQY
TRBV28 | - | ASSFRRTGYETQY